What follows are 29 T cell receptor beta chains derived from one specimen sequenced in a study of cytomegalovirus exposure and HLA in healthy donors. The study ran its PCR with 60 Vbeta and 13 Jbeta primers. Profiling relied on immunoSEQ multiplex PCR, and the TCRdb table lists in-frame clones only, not all of them. The sample includes about 130,000 clones. Sequenced input: PBMCs. Source of these receptors: a man younger than 30 in good health and CMV-seronegative.

This rearrangement joins TRBV7-9 to TRBJ2-3; 8 positions agree with TRBD2. Germline CDR1 SEHNR, CDR2 FQNEAQ (reference sequence). V lost 5 bases and J lost 1; bases outside the gene matches: 8. The CDR3 runs 16 residues. The CDR3 nucleotides read TGTGCCAGCAGCGTACCGGGGGGGGAGGGCACAGATACGCAGTATTTT. Its protein is CASSVPGGEGTDTQYF.

This chain uses TRBV30 with TRBJ2-5; D gene uncertain. The end of the DNA aligns better with TRBJ2-7, so the J call may be wrong. The CDR3 runs to 18 residues. Germline V gene data show CDR1 as GTSNPN and CDR2 as SVGIG (reference sequence). The CDR3 DNA reads TGTGCCTGGAGTGTACCACTCGCCACCAGGAAGAGCTCCTACGAGCAGTACTTC. This sequence encodes CAWSVPLATRKSSYEQYF.

This chain's CDR3 is CAWSLQGAYYEQYF. The CDR3 DNA reads TGTGCCTGGTCACTTCAGGGTGCGTACTACGAGCAGTACTTC. The V and J genes are TRBV30 and TRBJ2-5, with D tentatively TRBD1 (5 bases). Matching the DNA end better, TRBJ2-7 makes the J call doubtful. The CDR3 totals 14 residues. Germline V CDR1 and CDR2: GTSNPN, SVGIG (reference sequence).

The chain uses TRBV6-5 and TRBJ1-4; D may be TRBD1 (5 bases). The CDR3 extends over 15 amino acids. Germline loops: CDR1 MNHEY, CDR2 SVGAGI. V lost 6 bases and J lost 0, with 11 bases in between. The CDR3 reads CASRGLDATNEKLFF. In DNA form, the CDR3 reads TGTGCCAGCAGGGGACTTGATGCAACTAATGAAAAACTGTTTTTT.

The chain joins TRBV5-1 to TRBJ2-3; D is perhaps TRBD2 (6 bases). CDR3 length equals 16 residues. The germline V and J ends were trimmed by 5 bases and 5 bases, with 21 bases remaining between them. The germline V gene encodes CDR1 SGHRS and CDR2 YFSETQ. Written as DNA, the CDR3 is TGCGCCAGCAGGGCCGGCTGGGCTAGCGAAAAAGATACGCAGTATTTT. This sequence encodes CASRAGWASEKDTQYF.

V gene TRBV5-4 combines with J gene TRBJ2-3, with D possibly being TRBD1 (6 bases). Trimming removed 2 bases from V and 0 bases from J, with 7 bases in between. CDR3 length: 14 amino acids. The germline V gene has CDR1 SGHNT and CDR2 YYREEE (reference sequence). The CDR3 coding sequence is TGTGCCAGCAGCTTAACAGGGAGCACAGATACGCAGTATTTT. Protein: CASSLTGSTDTQYF.

This rearrangement joins TRBV27 to TRBJ2-2; D ambiguous. Germline V gene sequence: CDR1 MNHEY, CDR2 SMNVEV (reference sequence). This CDR3 spans 15 amino acids. The V end was cut by 2 bases, the J end by 3 bases, with 10 bases between. The CDR3 spells CASSLSYMHTGELFF. CDR3 nucleotides: TGTGCCAGCAGTTTAAGTTACATGCACACCGGGGAGCTGTTTTTT.

The chain links TRBV7-9 to TRBJ2-7; D not resolved. Trimming removed 3 bases from V and 0 bases from J, with 6 bases in between. This CDR3 has 13 residues. Germline V gene lookup returns CDR1 SEHNR and CDR2 FQNEAQ (reference sequence). The CDR3 spells CASSFGSSYEQYF. CDR3 sequence (DNA): TGTGCCAGCAGCTTCGGGTCCTCCTACGAGCAGTACTTC.

The chain uses TRBV2 and TRBJ1-5, with D maybe TRBD1 (6 bases). Per germline, CDR1 SNHLY and CDR2 FYNNEI. This CDR3 contains 15 residues. V lost 7 bases and J lost 2, with 15 bases in between. CDR3 amino acids: CASNNRASGNQPQHF. The DNA for the CDR3 is TGTGCCAGCAACAACAGGGCATCGGGCAATCAGCCCCAGCATTTT.

The chain recombines TRBV10-3 with TRBJ2-4; D is perhaps TRBD2 (6 bases). This CDR3 is built from 18 residues. V lost 2 bases and J lost 2, with 19 bases in between. Germline CDR1 is ENHRY and CDR2 is SYGVKD. In nucleotides, the CDR3 is TGTGCCATCAGTGAGCAAGAAACGGGGGTAAGAACCAAAAACATTCAGTACTTC. This encodes CAISEQETGVRTKNIQYF.

This chain links TRBV30 with TRBJ1-1, with 7 bases identical to TRBD1. The germline V gene encodes CDR1 GTSNPN and CDR2 SVGIG (reference sequence). V dropped 1 base and J dropped 1; count of bases not matched to a gene: 6. The CDR3 runs to 15 residues. CDR3 protein: CAWSAPGQKNTEAFF. The DNA for the CDR3 is TGTGCCTGGAGTGCACCGGGACAGAAGAACACTGAAGCTTTCTTT.

This sequence joins TRBV9 and TRBJ1-3; 7 bases line up with TRBD1. The CDR3 has 14 amino acids. Germline loops: CDR1 SGDLS, CDR2 YYNGEE. J lost 6 bases, V lost 2 bases, and 5 bases had no gene match. DNA of the CDR3: TGTGCCAGCAGCGTTTCAGGGGGGAAAAACACCATATATTTT. It yields the protein CASSVSGGKNTIYF.

The chain uses TRBV9 and TRBJ2-7; a possible D gene is TRBD2 (6 bases). Germline V lookup: CDR1 SGDLS, CDR2 YYNGEE. Trimming took off 4 bases at V and 4 bases at J, with 15 bases between the two ends. The length of the CDR3 is 14 residues. CDR3 in DNA: TGTGCCAGCAGCTCCCACGGGGGTCGGTACGAGCAGTACTTC. Amino acid sequence: CASSSHGGRYEQYF.

Turning to this clone: A junction boundary mismatches the germline segment, possibly from a read error. The rearrangement joins TRBV4-3 to TRBJ2-5; D gene unclear. Looked up from germline, CDR1 is LGHNA and CDR2 is YSLEER. The CDR3 has 13 residues. The CDR3 sequence is CASGQTTKETQYF. DNA of the CDR3: TGCGCCAGCGGCCAGACAACAAAAGAGACCCAGTACTTC.

This chain joins TRBV5-1 and TRBJ1-1, with D uncertain. CDR1 is SGHRS and CDR2 is YFSETQ in the germline V gene. With 0 bases removed from V and 0 bases from J, the gap between germline ends came to 6 bases. The CDR3 has 14 amino acids. In DNA, the CDR3 is TGCGCCAGCAGCTTGGGCGGGCTGAACACTGAAGCTTTCTTT. The encoded protein is CASSLGGLNTEAFF.

The rearrangement uses TRBV6-4 and TRBJ2-1; 9 bases match TRBD2. The CDR3 runs 15 residues. J lost 3 bases, V lost 6 bases, and 6 bases had no gene match. In germline, CDR1 is MRHNA, CDR2 SNTAGT. The CDR3 DNA reads as TGTGCCAGCAGACAAAGCGGGGGGCTCTACAATGAGCAGTTCTTC. Protein product: CASRQSGGLYNEQFF.

V usage is TRBV11-2 and J usage is TRBJ2-1; 7 nucleotides line up with TRBD2. CDR1 and CDR2 (germline): SGHAT, FQNNGV. V shed 4 bases and J 8 bases; nucleotides not matched to a gene: 2. CDR3 length equals 12 residues. The CDR3 here is CASSSAGDEQFF. CDR3 coding DNA: TGTGCCAGCAGCTCCGCGGGGGATGAGCAGTTCTTC.

The J gene is TRBJ1-5, the V gene TRBV7-3; 7 nucleotides line up with TRBD1. Germline CDR1 and CDR2: SGHTA and FQGTGA. J gave up 5 bases and V 8 bases, and 6 bases lay outside the gene matches. The length of the CDR3 is 13 residues. CDR3 protein: CASARGDDQPQHF. In nucleotides, the CDR3 is TGTGCCAGCGCCAGGGGGGACGATCAGCCCCAGCATTTT.

This sequence joins TRBV14 and TRBJ2-3; 11 bases map to TRBD2. The CDR3 runs to 15 residues. The germline V gene encodes CDR1 SGHDN and CDR2 FVKESK. Unmatched junction bases numbered 4, after V lost 4 bases and J lost 4 bases. The CDR3 sequence is CASSRLAGMADTQYF. The CDR3 DNA follows: TGTGCCAGCAGCCGACTAGCGGGGATGGCAGATACGCAGTATTTT.

This chain connects TRBV6-5 to TRBJ2-2; tentative D call: TRBD1 (6 bases). The germline V gene has CDR1 MNHEY and CDR2 SVGAGI. V was trimmed by 5 bases and J by 5 bases, leaving 9 bases between them. This CDR3 comprises 13 residues. This CDR3 is CASSQQGTGELFF. CDR3 nucleotides: TGTGCCAGCAGTCAACAGGGAACCGGGGAGCTGTTTTTT.

The rearrangement uses TRBV2 and TRBJ1-3, with a weak D call TRBD1 (5 bases). This CDR3 has 14 residues. Trimming took off 3 bases at V and 3 bases at J, with 9 bases between the two ends. In germline, CDR1 is SNHLY, CDR2 FYNNEI. The CDR3 here is CASSDGQVGNTIYF. CDR3 sequence (DNA): TGTGCCAGCAGTGATGGACAAGTTGGAAACACCATATATTTT.

The chain is built from TRBV9 and TRBJ2-6; D unclear. Germline values: CDR1 SGDLS, CDR2 YYNGEE. The CDR3 runs 13 residues. V gave up 7 bases and J gave up 4 bases, with 9 bases separating them. In nucleotides, the CDR3 is TGTGCCAGCGGCACATCCGGGGCCAACGTCCTGACTTTC. Translating gives CASGTSGANVLTF.

The CDR3 sequence: CASIVTGTGGDEQFF. CDR3 bases: TGTGCCAGCATCGTGACCGGGACAGGGGGCGATGAGCAGTTCTTC. V is TRBV5-8 and J is TRBJ2-1, with 12 bases matching TRBD1. V lost 6 bases, J lost 8 bases, and 9 bases stayed unmatched. Germline V lookup: CDR1 SGHTS, CDR2 YDEGEE. There are 15 residues in the CDR3.

The rearrangement uses TRBV7-9 and TRBJ1-1, with 7 bases identical to TRBD1. The CDR3 runs 14 residues. Looked up from germline, CDR1 is SEHNR and CDR2 is FQNEAQ (reference sequence). Trimming cost V 3 bases and J 7 bases; bases outside gene matches: 8. CDR3 nucleotides: TGTGCCAGCAGCTTGACAGGGCACCTATATGAAGCTTTCTTT. This encodes CASSLTGHLYEAFF.

The chain uses TRBV5-1 and TRBJ2-1, with D possibly TRBD1 on 5 matching bases. The CDR3 runs 12 residues. In germline, CDR1 is SGHRS, CDR2 YFSETQ. Trimming removed 4 bases at V and 15 bases at J, with 17 bases between. CDR3 region: CASSTTRDRLFF. The CDR3 nucleotides are TGCGCCAGCAGCACCACCAGGGATCGTCTGTTCTTC.

This rearrangement joins TRBV9 to TRBJ1-4; TRBD1 might be the D (6 bases). Deletions cut 2 bases from V and 6 bases from J, with 20 bases between. The germline gives CDR1 SGDLS, CDR2 YYNGEE. The CDR3 is made up of 17 amino acids. The CDR3 DNA is TGTGCCAGCAGCGTTGGGACACCGACAAAACAGTATGAAAAACTGTTTTTT. Protein: CASSVGTPTKQYEKLFF.

CDR3 sequence: CASNAGVGTNEQFF. The CDR3 coding sequence is TGTGCCAGCAATGCGGGAGTCGGTACCAATGAGCAGTTCTTC. V usage is TRBV2 and J usage is TRBJ2-1; TRBD2 matches 7 bases. The CDR3 loop spans 14 amino acids. V lost 7 bases and J lost 6; bases outside the gene matches: 9. Germline V gene sequence: CDR1 SNHLY, CDR2 FYNNEI.

This chain uses TRBV7-9 with TRBJ2-3, with 10 bases identical to TRBD2. From germline, CDR1 is SEHNR and CDR2 FQNEAQ (reference sequence). The CDR3 spans 17 residues. Trimming removed 5 bases from V and 0 bases from J; junction bases left unmatched: 8. The CDR3 coding sequence is TGTGCCAGCAGCCAGCTTACTAGCGGGGTTAGCACAGATACGCAGTATTTT. It encodes CASSQLTSGVSTDTQYF.

The chain employs TRBV7-9 and TRBJ1-2; no firm D call. Germline V gives CDR1 SEHNR, CDR2 FQNEAQ (reference sequence). With 0 bases removed from V and 8 bases from J, the gap between germline ends came to 10 bases. The CDR3 extends over 13 amino acids. CDR3 DNA: TGTGCCAGCAGCTTAGCGACGGAGGGAGGCTACACCTTC. It specifies CASSLATEGGYTF.